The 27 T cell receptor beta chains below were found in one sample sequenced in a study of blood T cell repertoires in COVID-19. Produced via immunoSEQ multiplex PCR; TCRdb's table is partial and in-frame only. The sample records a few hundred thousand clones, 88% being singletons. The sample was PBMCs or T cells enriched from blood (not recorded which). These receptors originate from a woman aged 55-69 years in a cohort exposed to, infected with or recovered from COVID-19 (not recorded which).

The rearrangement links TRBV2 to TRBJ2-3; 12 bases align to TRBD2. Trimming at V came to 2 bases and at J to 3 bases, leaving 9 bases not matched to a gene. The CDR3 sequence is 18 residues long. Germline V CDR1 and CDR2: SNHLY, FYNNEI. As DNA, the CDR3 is TGTGCCAGCAGTGAAAGGGCCGCTAGCGGGAGGGCGACAGATACGCAGTATTTT. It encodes CASSERAASGRATDTQYF.

The CDR3 loop is CASSLRTGQETQYF. In DNA, the CDR3 is TGTGCCAGCAGCTTAAGGACAGGCCAAGAGACCCAGTACTTC. The chain combines TRBV5-6 with TRBJ2-5; TRBD1 matches 7 bases. Germline lookup yields CDR1 SGHDT and CDR2 YYEEEE. This CDR3 is 14 amino acids long. V shed 2 bases and J 1 base; nucleotides not matched to a gene: 2.

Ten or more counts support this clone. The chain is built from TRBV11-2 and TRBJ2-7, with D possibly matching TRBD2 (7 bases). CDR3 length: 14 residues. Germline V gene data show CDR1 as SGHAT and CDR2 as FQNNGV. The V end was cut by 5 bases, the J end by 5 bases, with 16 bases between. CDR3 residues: CASSPRGGVNEQYF. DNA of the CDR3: TGTGCCAGCAGCCCCCGAGGGGGGGTCAACGAGCAGTACTTC.

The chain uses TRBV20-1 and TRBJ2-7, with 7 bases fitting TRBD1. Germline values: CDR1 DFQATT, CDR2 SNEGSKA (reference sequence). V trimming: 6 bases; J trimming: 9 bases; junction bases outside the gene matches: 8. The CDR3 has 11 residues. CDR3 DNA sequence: TGCAGTGCGACGCAGGGGGAGCGGCAGTACTTC. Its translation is CSATQGERQYF.

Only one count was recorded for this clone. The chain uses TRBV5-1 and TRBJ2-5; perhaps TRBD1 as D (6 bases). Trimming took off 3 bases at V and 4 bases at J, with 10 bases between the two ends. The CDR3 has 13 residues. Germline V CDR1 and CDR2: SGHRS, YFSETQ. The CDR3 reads CASSWETGETQYF. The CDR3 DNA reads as TGCGCCAGCAGCTGGGAGACAGGAGAGACCCAGTACTTC.

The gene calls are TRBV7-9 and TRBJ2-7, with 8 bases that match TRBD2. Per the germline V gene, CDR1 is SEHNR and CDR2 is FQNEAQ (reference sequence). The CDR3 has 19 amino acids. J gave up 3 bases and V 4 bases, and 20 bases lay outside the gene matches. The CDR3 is CASSSRGAGAVPQLYEQYF. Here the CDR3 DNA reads TGTGCCAGCAGCTCCCGTGGAGCGGGAGCCGTCCCCCAACTCTACGAGCAGTACTTC.

CDR3 in amino acids: CASSLSSGPYEQYF. As DNA, the CDR3 is TGTGCCAGCAGTTTAAGTTCAGGGCCCTACGAGCAGTACTTC. The chain couples TRBV27 to TRBJ2-7, with TRBD1 as a possible D gene (5 bases). Trimming removed 2 bases from V and 2 bases from J, with 10 bases in between. Looked up from germline, CDR1 is MNHEY and CDR2 is SMNVEV (reference sequence). This CDR3 is 14 amino acids long.

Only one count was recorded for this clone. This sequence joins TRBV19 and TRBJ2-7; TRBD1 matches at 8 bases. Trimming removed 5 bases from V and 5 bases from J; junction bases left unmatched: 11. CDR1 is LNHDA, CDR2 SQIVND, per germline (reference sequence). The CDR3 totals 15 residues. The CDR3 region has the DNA TGTGCCAGTAGTCCCAGGGCAGGGGGCGAAAACGAGCAGTACTTC. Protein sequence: CASSPRAGGENEQYF.

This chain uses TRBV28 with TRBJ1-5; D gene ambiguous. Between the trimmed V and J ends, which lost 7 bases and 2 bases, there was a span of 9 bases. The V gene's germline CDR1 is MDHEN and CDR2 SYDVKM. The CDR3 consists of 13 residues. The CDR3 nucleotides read TGTGCCAGCACGGCGGCTCGCAATCAGCCCCAGCATTTT. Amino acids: CASTAARNQPQHF.

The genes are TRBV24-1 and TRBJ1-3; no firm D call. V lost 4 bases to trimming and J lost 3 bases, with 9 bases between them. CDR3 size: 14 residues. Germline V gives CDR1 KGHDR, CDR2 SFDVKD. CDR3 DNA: TGTGCCACCAGTGACCCCGGGGTTGGAAACACCATATATTTT. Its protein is CATSDPGVGNTIYF.

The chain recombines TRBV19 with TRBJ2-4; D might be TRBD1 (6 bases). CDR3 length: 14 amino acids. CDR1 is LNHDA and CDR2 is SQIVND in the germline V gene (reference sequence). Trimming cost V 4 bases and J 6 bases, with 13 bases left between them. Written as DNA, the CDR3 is TGTGCCAGTAGTAACCGGGACAATACAAACATTCAGTACTTC. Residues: CASSNRDNTNIQYF.

CDR3 coding DNA: TGTGCCAGCAGCTTACCGCCTGCGGGCCGCTCCTACAATGAGCAGTTCTTC. Translating gives CASSLPPAGRSYNEQFF. The chain carries TRBV7-9 and TRBJ2-1; weak D call: TRBD2 (5 bases). CDR1 is SEHNR, CDR2 FQNEAQ, per germline (reference sequence). V lost 2 bases and J lost 0, with 14 bases in between. CDR3 length equals 17 residues.

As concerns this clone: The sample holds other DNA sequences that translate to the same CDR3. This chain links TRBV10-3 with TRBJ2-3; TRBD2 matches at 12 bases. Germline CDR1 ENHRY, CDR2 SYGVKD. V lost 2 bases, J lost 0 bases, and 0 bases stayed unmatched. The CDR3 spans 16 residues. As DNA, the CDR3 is TGTGCCATCAGTGAGGGACTAGCGGGAAGCACAGATACGCAGTATTTT. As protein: CAISEGLAGSTDTQYF.

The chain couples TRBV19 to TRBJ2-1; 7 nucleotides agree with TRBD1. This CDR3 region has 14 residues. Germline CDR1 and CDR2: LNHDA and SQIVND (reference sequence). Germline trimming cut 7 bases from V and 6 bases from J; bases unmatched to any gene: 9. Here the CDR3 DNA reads TGTGCCAGTACCCCGACAGGGACCCCCAATGAGCAGTTCTTC. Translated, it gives CASTPTGTPNEQFF. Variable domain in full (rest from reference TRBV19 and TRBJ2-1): DGGITQSPKYLFRKEGQNVTLSCEQNLNHDAMYWYRQDPGQGLRLIYYSQIVNDFQKGDIAEGYSVSREKKESFPLTVTSAQKNPTAFYLCASTPTGTPNEQFFGPGTRLTVL.

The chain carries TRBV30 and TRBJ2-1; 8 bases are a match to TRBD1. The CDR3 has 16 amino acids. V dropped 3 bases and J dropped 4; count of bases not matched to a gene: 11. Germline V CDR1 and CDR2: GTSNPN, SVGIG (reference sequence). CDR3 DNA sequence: TGTGCCTGGAGCCCCCTGGGACAGGCCGTTTACAATGAGCAGTTCTTC. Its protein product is CAWSPLGQAVYNEQFF. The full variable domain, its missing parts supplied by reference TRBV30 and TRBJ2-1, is SQTIHQWPATLVQPVGSPLSLECTVEGTSNPNLYWYRQAAGRGLQLLFYSVGIGQISSEVPQNLSASRPQDRQFILSSKKLLLSDSGFYLCAWSPLGQAVYNEQFFGPGTRLTVL.

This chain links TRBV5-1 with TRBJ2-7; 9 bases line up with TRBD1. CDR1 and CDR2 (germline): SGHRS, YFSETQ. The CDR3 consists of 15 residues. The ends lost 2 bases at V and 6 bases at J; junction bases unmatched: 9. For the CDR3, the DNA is TGCGCCAGCAGCTTACTTCCGGGACAGGGAAGCGAGCAGTACTTC. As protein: CASSLLPGQGSEQYF. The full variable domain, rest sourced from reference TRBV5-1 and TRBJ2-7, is KAGVTQTPRYLIKTRGQQVTLSCSPISGHRSVSWYQQTPGQGLQFLFEYFSETQRNKGNFPGRFSGRQFSNSRSEMNVSTLELGDSALYLCASSLLPGQGSEQYFGPGTRLTVT.

The CDR3 nucleotides read TGTGCCAGCAGCCGAGCGGGATGGGAGCAGTTCTTC. Encoded protein: CASSRAGWEQFF. V gene TRBV6-2 or TRBV6-3 combines with J gene TRBJ2-1, with 7 bases lining up with TRBD2. Germline V gene lookup returns CDR1 MNHEY and CDR2 SVGEGT. CDR3 size: 12 residues. V shed 6 bases and J 10 bases; nucleotides not matched to a gene: 6.

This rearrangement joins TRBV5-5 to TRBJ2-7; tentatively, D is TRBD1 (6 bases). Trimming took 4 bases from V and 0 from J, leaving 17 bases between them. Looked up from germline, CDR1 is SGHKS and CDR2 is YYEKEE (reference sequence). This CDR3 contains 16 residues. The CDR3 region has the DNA TGTGCCAGCAGCCCTTCTCAGGGGTCAAGCTCCTACGAGCAGTACTTC. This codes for CASSPSQGSSSYEQYF. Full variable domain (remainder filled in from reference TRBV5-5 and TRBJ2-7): DAGVTQSPTHLIKTRGQQVTLRCSPISGHKSVSWYQQVLGQGPQFIFQYYEKEERGRGNFPDRFSARQFPNYSSELNVNALLLGDSALYLCASSPSQGSSSYEQYFGPGTRLTVT.

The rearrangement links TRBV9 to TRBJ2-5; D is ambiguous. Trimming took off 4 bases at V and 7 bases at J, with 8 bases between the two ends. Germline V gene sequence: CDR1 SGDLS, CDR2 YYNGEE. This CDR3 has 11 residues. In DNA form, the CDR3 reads TGTGCCAGCAGCCCGGGTGGGACCCAGTACTTC. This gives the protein CASSPGGTQYF.

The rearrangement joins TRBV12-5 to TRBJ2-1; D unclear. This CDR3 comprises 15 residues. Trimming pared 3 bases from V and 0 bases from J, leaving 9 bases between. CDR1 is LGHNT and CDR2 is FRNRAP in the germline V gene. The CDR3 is CASGFFRGSYNEQFF. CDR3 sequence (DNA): TGTGCTAGTGGTTTTTTCCGCGGCTCCTACAATGAGCAGTTCTTC.

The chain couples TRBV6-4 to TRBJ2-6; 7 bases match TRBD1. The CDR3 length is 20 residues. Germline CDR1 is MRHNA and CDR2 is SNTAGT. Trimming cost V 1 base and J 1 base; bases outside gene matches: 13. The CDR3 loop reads CASSDFTRQGRASGANVLTF. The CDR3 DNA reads TGTGCCAGCAGTGACTTTACGAGACAGGGTAGGGCGTCTGGGGCCAACGTCCTGACTTTC.

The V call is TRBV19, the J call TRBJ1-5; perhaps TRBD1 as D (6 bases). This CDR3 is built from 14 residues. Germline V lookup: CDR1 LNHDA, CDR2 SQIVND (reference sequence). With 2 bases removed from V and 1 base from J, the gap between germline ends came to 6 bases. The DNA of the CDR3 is TGTGCCAGTAGTATACAGGGGAGCAATCAGCCCCAGCATTTT. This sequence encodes CASSIQGSNQPQHF.

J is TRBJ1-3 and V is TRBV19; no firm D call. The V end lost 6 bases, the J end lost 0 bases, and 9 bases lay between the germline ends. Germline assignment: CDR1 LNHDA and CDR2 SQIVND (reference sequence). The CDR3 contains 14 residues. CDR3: CASSLGLSGNTIYF. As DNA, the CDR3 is TGTGCCAGTAGCCTGGGCCTCTCTGGAAACACCATATATTTT.

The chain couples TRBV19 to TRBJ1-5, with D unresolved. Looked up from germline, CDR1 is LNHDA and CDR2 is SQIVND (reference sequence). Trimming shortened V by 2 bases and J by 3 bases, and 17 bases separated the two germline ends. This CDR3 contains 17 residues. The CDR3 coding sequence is TGTGCCAGTAGTATAAATACGCTGGCGGGGATCAATCAGCCCCAGCATTTT. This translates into CASSINTLAGINQPQHF. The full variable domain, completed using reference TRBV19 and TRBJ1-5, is DGGITQSPKYLFRKEGQNVTLSCEQNLNHDAMYWYRQDPGQGLRLIYYSQIVNDFQKGDIAEGYSVSREKKESFPLTVTSAQKNPTAFYLCASSINTLAGINQPQHFGDGTRLSIL.

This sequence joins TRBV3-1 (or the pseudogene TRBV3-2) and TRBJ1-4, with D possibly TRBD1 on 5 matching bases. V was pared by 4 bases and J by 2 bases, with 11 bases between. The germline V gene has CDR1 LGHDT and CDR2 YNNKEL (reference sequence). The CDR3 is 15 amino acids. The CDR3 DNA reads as TGTGCCAGCAGCCCTTCGGGGGGTACTAATGAAAAACTGTTTTTT. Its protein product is CASSPSGGTNEKLFF.

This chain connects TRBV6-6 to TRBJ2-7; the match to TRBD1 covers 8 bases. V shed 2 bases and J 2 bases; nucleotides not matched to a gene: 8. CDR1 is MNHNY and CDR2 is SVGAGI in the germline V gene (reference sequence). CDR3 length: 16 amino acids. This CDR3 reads CASSYGGQGYPYEQYF. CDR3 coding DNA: TGTGCCAGCAGTTACGGTGGACAGGGCTACCCCTACGAGCAGTACTTC.

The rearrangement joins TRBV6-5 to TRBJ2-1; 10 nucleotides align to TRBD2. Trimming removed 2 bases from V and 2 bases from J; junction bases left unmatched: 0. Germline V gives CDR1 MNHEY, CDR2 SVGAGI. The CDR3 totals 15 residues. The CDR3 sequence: CASSYTSGAYNEQFF. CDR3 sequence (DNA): TGTGCCAGCAGTTACACTAGCGGGGCCTACAATGAGCAGTTCTTC.